This T cell receptor (beta chain) was found in a study of blood T cell repertoires in COVID-19. The wider study: From T cells, B-cell-depleted T cells, or PBMCs came the material, which was cDNA or gDNA.

V was clipped by 0 bases and J by 8 bases; unmatched bases: 8. The CDR3 spans 16 residues. Germline V gives CDR1 MNHEY, CDR2 SVGAGI. Source study methods: Reference gene primer amplification gave estimated nucleated cell counts. The assay was immunoSEQ multiplex PCR, and TCRdb's table has in-frame clones only and misses some. V and J calls and clone size are those listed in that table; D and trimming were worked out from the DNA. The sample lists about 400,000 clones, more than 85% occurring once. The origin of this receptor is a woman younger than 45 with acute or convalescent COVID-19. The sequencing input was peripheral blood. The genes are TRBV6-5 and TRBJ2-1, with 9 positions matching TRBD1. As DNA, the CDR3 is TGTGCCAGCAGTTACTCGAGTACAGGGGGCAAGGATGAGCAGTTCTTC. It encodes CASSYSSTGGKDEQFF.